Shown below are 13 T cell receptor beta chains from a single sample sequenced in a study of metastatic and nonmetastatic thyroid tumors. Before thyroid surgery, none of the patients had received any treatment. TCRdb re-called the PCR reads with MiXCR. This sample carries 20,000 to 30,000 clones, 22% of them seen once, and the ten largest clones take approximately 8%. Sequencing was carried out using blood. Receptors were obtained from a female donor with papillary thyroid cancer or a benign thyroid nodule (not recorded which). Some clones in this sample may be carry-over from other donors' samples.

This clone was counted at least ten times. This chain uses TRBV6-2 or TRBV6-3 with TRBJ2-3; a weak D match, TRBD2 (6 bases). V was pared by 4 bases and J by 2 bases, with 10 bases between. The length of the CDR3 is 14 residues. Per the germline V gene, CDR1 is MNHEY and CDR2 is SVGEGT. The CDR3 nucleotides read TGTGCCAGCAGTTTCGGAGGGCCCACAGATACGCAGTATTTT. It translates to CASSFGGPTDTQYF.

The rearrangement uses TRBV5-6 and TRBJ1-2; D perhaps matches TRBD1 (6 bases). The ends were cut back, 0 bases at V and 4 bases at J, with 13 bases in the middle. The CDR3 totals 15 residues. Germline V gene lookup returns CDR1 SGHDT and CDR2 YYEEEE. The CDR3 DNA sequence: TGTGCCAGCAGCTTGGACGTACAGGGCTTCTATGGCTACACCTTC. Protein: CASSLDVQGFYGYTF.

This clone was counted many times. The chain couples TRBV29-1 to TRBJ2-7; 7 bases map to TRBD2. After removal of 6 bases from V and 4 bases from J, the junction contained 12 bases not matched to a gene. The CDR3 runs 14 residues. Looked up from germline, CDR1 is SQVTM and CDR2 is ANQGSEA. The CDR3 region is CSVLTLSGGYEQYF. CDR3 DNA sequence: TGCAGCGTCTTGACTCTCTCGGGGGGATACGAGCAGTACTTC.

By sample fraction, this clone is medium-sized (0.01 to 0.1%). Distinct nucleotide sequences in the sample also encode this CDR3. This chain connects TRBV12-3 or TRBV12-4 to TRBJ1-2; D unresolved. CDR3 length equals 12 residues. With 8 bases removed from V and 8 bases from J, the gap between germline ends came to 15 bases. The CDR3: CASVGAGDGYTF. For the CDR3, the DNA is TGTGCCAGCGTTGGAGCGGGAGACGGCTACACCTTC.

This clone was seen a few times. V usage is TRBV6-1 and J usage is TRBJ2-1; 7 positions agree with TRBD2. The CDR3 is 14 amino acids. From germline, CDR1 is MNHNS and CDR2 SASEGT. Losses at the gene ends were 1 base for V and 7 bases for J; bases not matched to a gene: 4. CDR3 amino acids: CASSEGDGRNEQFF. In DNA form, the CDR3 reads TGTGCCAGCAGTGAAGGGGACGGGAGGAATGAGCAGTTCTTC.

At least ten counts were recorded for this clone. The V and J genes are TRBV11-1 and TRBJ2-1, with D maybe TRBD1 (5 bases). Germline CDR1 is SGHAT and CDR2 is FQDESV (reference sequence). V was cut by 8 bases and J by 2 bases, with 10 bases left in between. The CDR3 spans 13 residues. CDR3 residues: CASQGSAYNEQFF. CDR3 bases: TGTGCCAGCCAGGGTTCCGCCTACAATGAGCAGTTCTTC.

This clone has ten or more counts. This chain uses TRBV7-8 with TRBJ2-7, with D possibly being TRBD2 (5 bases). The CDR3 loop spans 17 amino acids. Trimming removed 5 bases from V and 4 bases from J, with 24 bases in between. Germline-derived CDR1 and CDR2 are SGHVS and FQNEAQ. CDR3 bases: TGTGCCAGCAGCGACGCCCGCGTACTAGTTCCCCCTTACGAGCAGTACTTC. Amino acid sequence: CASSDARVLVPPYEQYF.

Ten or more counts support this clone. The V gene is TRBV12-3 or TRBV12-4, the J gene TRBJ2-2; D is perhaps TRBD1 (6 bases). This CDR3 spans 12 amino acids. The V end lost 6 bases, the J end lost 5 bases, and 7 bases lay between the germline ends. CDR3 sequence reads: CASSRGTGELFF. CDR3 DNA: TGTGCCAGCAGCAGGGGAACCGGGGAGCTGTTTTTT.

This clone was observed at least ten times. The V call is TRBV11-2, the J call TRBJ2-7; no clear D gene. The CDR3 totals 14 residues. Germline-derived CDR1 and CDR2 are SGHAT and FQNNGV. V gave up 2 bases and J gave up 4 bases, with 12 bases separating them. The CDR3 here is CASSLSGGEYEQYF. The CDR3 bases are TGTGCCAGCAGCTTATCGGGCGGTGAATACGAGCAGTACTTC.

Within the sample, this clone is medium-sized (0.01 to 0.1%). The rearrangement uses TRBV12-3 or TRBV12-4 and TRBJ1-2, with 9 bases fitting TRBD1. The CDR3 runs to 15 residues. The V and J ends lost 3 bases and 6 bases, in that order; junction bases with no gene match: 8. The CDR3 nucleotides read TGTGCCAGCAGTTTCTCCGGGACAGGGCCCCATGGCTACACCTTC. Amino acids: CASSFSGTGPHGYTF.

This clone was observed at least ten times. The chain recombines TRBV3-1 with TRBJ2-2; 9 bases fit TRBD2. Trimming at V came to 1 base and at J to 3 bases, leaving 3 bases not matched to a gene. The CDR3 has 16 residues. Per germline, CDR1 LGHDT and CDR2 YNNKEL (reference sequence). CDR3 nucleotides: TGTGCCAGCAGCCAAGGACTAGCGGAGTACACCGGGGAGCTGTTTTTT. It specifies CASSQGLAEYTGELFF.

This clone showed up many times. This chain joins TRBV5-4 and TRBJ2-7; D might be TRBD1 or TRBD2, each matching 5 bases. V lost 4 bases, J lost 6 bases, and 14 bases lay in between. Germline-derived CDR1 and CDR2 are SGHNT and YYREEE (reference sequence). CDR3 size: 13 residues. The CDR3 spells CASSRDPLGEQYF. The CDR3, as DNA: TGTGCCAGCAGCAGGGACCCCCTGGGCGAGCAGTACTTC.

The sample holds many counts of this clone. This chain joins TRBV9 and TRBJ2-7; tentatively, D is TRBD1 (6 bases). V dropped 4 bases and J dropped 0 bases, with 14 bases sitting between them. There are 15 residues in the CDR3. Per germline, CDR1 SGDLS and CDR2 YYNGEE. CDR3 coding DNA: TGTGCCAGCAGCCCCGGACAGCTCCTCTCCTACGAGCAGTACTTC. It specifies CASSPGQLLSYEQYF.